The T cell receptor beta chain under discussion was sequenced for a study of shared clonotypes between healthy human individuals. This clone occurred once. CDR1 is MNHNY and CDR2 is SVGAGI in the germline V gene (reference sequence). V was clipped by 10 bases and J by 9 bases, with 27 bases between them. The CDR3 contains 15 residues. Repertoires were generated with immunoSEQ multiplex PCR, while TCRdb's copy carries only in-frame clones and drops some. The sample has about 2.5 million clones; roughly 90% are singletons. This sequence joins TRBV6-6 and TRBJ1-2, with D tentatively TRBD1 (5 bases). Sequencing was carried out using naive CD4+ T cells from PBMCs. Subset denoted: CD45RA+ positively selected. This receptor was identified in a man aged 18 to 29 in good health. Some clones in this sample may be carry-over from other donors' samples. CDR3 sequence reads: CATKEAGLYLWSYTF. The CDR3 DNA is TGTGCCACAAAGGAGGCAGGGCTATATCTATGGAGCTACACCTTC.